This T cell receptor beta chain was captured in a study of blood T cell repertoires in COVID-19. On the study more broadly: The United States, Italy and Spain supplied acute and convalescent COVID-19 samples.

V was trimmed by 2 bases and J by 8 bases, leaving 19 bases between them. Germline lookup yields CDR1 MNHNS and CDR2 SASEGT. The CDR3 length is 16 residues. Only in-frame clones appear in the TCRdb table, and some are missing; sequencing was by immunoSEQ multiplex PCR. This sample has some 180,000 clones, with roughly 79% found just once. Sequences were obtained from peripheral blood. The chain carries TRBV6-1 and TRBJ2-1; maybe TRBD2 (6 bases). The TCR was taken from a woman in her 40s with COVID-19, enrolled during active disease. The CDR3 spells CASSESVGDSRDEQFF. DNA of the CDR3: TGTGCCAGCAGTGAAAGTGTTGGGGACTCTCGAGATGAGCAGTTCTTC.